The 31 T cell receptor beta chains listed next were all sequenced from one sample in a study of cytomegalovirus exposure and HLA in healthy donors. Profiling relied on immunoSEQ multiplex PCR, and the TCRdb table lists in-frame clones only, not all of them. The sample records 80,000 to 95,000 clones, 90% to 95% being singletons. The sample taken for sequencing was PBMCs. The source is a woman aged 25 to 45 in good health and CMV-seropositive.

CDR3 sequence reads: CASSHYGTTYEQYF. CDR3 in DNA: TGTGCCAGCAGCCACTATGGGACTACCTACGAGCAGTACTTC. The chain joins TRBV13 to TRBJ2-7; 7 bases agree with TRBD2. V gave up 5 bases and J gave up 2 bases; unmatched junction bases: 6. CDR1 is PRHDT, CDR2 FYEKMQ, per germline (reference sequence). This CDR3 is 14 amino acids long.

This chain links TRBV7-8 with TRBJ2-1, with 7 bases matching TRBD2. The CDR3 totals 15 residues. CDR1 and CDR2 from the germline V gene are SGHVS and FQNEAQ. Trimming cost V 6 bases and J 1 base; bases outside gene matches: 6. The CDR3 nucleotides are TGTGCCAGCAGAGACGCGGGAGCTTCCTACAATGAGCAGTTCTTC. Protein product: CASRDAGASYNEQFF. The variable domain in full, with the rest retrieved from reference TRBV7-8 and TRBJ2-1, is GAGVSQSPRYKVAKRGQDVALRCDPISGHVSLFWYQQALGQGPEFLTYFQNEAQLDKSGLPSDRFFAERPEGSVSTLKIQRTQQEDSAVYLCASRDAGASYNEQFFGPGTRLTVL.

The CDR3 loop reads CASSPWDYTGELFF. Written as DNA, the CDR3 is TGTGCCAGCAGCCCATGGGACTACACCGGGGAGCTGTTTTTT. The gene calls are TRBV9 and TRBJ2-2, with D possibly TRBD2 on 6 matching bases. Between the trimmed V and J ends, which lost 4 bases and 3 bases, there was a span of 10 bases. This CDR3 has 14 amino acids. From germline, CDR1 is SGDLS and CDR2 YYNGEE.

In nucleotides, the CDR3 is TGTGCCAGCAGTCCCCCTAGCACAGATACGCAGTATTTT. This sequence encodes CASSPPSTDTQYF. V and J are TRBV28 and TRBJ2-3; D unclear. Germline lookup yields CDR1 MDHEN and CDR2 SYDVKM. V was cut by 5 bases and J by 0 bases, with 6 bases left in between. The CDR3 contains 13 residues.

This chain uses TRBV9 with TRBJ2-7; D is possibly TRBD1 (5 bases). This CDR3 region has 14 residues. From germline, CDR1 is SGDLS and CDR2 YYNGEE. Trimming removed 4 bases from V and 3 bases from J, with 14 bases in between. CDR3 loop: CASSPQGPVYEQYF. CDR3 DNA: TGTGCCAGCAGCCCCCAGGGTCCTGTCTACGAGCAGTACTTC.

The chain is built from TRBV19 and TRBJ1-4; possible D gene TRBD1, 6 bases. The ends were cut back, 7 bases at V and 8 bases at J, with 17 bases in the middle. The CDR3 consists of 14 residues. Germline values: CDR1 LNHDA, CDR2 SQIVND (reference sequence). CDR3 nucleotides: TGTGCCAGTAAAGTACGGGGGGCGCGCGAAAAACTGTTTTTT. This sequence encodes CASKVRGAREKLFF.

The V gene is TRBV10-2, the J gene TRBJ2-7; 10 bases fit TRBD2. The CDR3 sequence is 16 residues long. V trimming: 7 bases; J trimming: 3 bases; junction bases outside the gene matches: 12. Germline loops: CDR1 WSHSY, CDR2 SAAADI. CDR3 sequence: CASTYRLAGASYEQYF. Here the CDR3 DNA reads TGCGCCAGCACCTACCGACTAGCGGGCGCCAGCTACGAGCAGTACTTC.

The chain couples TRBV7-8 to TRBJ2-1; 8 bases are shared with TRBD2. Germline V gene data show CDR1 as SGHVS and CDR2 as FQNEAQ. Trimming at V came to 5 bases and at J to 10 bases, leaving 13 bases not matched to a gene. CDR3 length equals 15 residues. CDR3 DNA sequence: TGTGCCAGCAGCGTTCGGACTAGCCTGGGCCAAGAGCAGTTCTTC. Encoded protein: CASSVRTSLGQEQFF.

The J gene is TRBJ2-7, the V gene TRBV10-1; D possibly corresponds to TRBD2 (5 bases). The CDR3 spans 13 residues. Germline V gene lookup returns CDR1 WNHNN and CDR2 SYGVQD (reference sequence). Trimming pared 3 bases from V and 10 bases from J, leaving 16 bases between. The CDR3 protein is CASSDERGIGQYF. CDR3 DNA: TGCGCCAGCAGTGACGAGAGAGGGATTGGACAGTACTTC.

Only one count was recorded for this clone. J is TRBJ2-3 and V is TRBV19, with TRBD2 matching 15 bases. From germline, CDR1 is LNHDA and CDR2 SQIVND (reference sequence). This CDR3 comprises 14 residues. J was trimmed by 6 bases and V by 9 bases; bases with no gene match: 4. CDR3 amino acids: CASRTSGRGDTQYF. CDR3 DNA: TGTGCCAGCAGGACTAGCGGGAGGGGGGATACGCAGTATTTT.

V usage is TRBV10-3 and J usage is TRBJ2-3, with unresolved D. The germline gives CDR1 ENHRY, CDR2 SYGVKD. The CDR3 extends over 13 amino acids. Between the trimmed V and J ends, which lost 0 bases and 5 bases, there was a span of 6 bases. The CDR3 is CAISESSGDTQYF. CDR3 DNA: TGTGCCATCAGTGAGTCTTCGGGAGATACGCAGTATTTT.

This chain uses TRBV28 with TRBJ1-2, with a weak D call TRBD1 (6 bases). The CDR3 has 15 amino acids. CDR1 is MDHEN, CDR2 SYDVKM, per germline. V shed 2 bases and J shed 5 bases, with 15 bases lying between them. CDR3 DNA sequence: TGTGCCAGCAGTTTACTCCTGGGGGCGGAGTATGGCTACACCTTC. This gives the protein CASSLLLGAEYGYTF.

The chain carries TRBV9 and TRBJ2-1; the D gene is possibly TRBD2 (5 bases). This CDR3 has 16 residues. Between the trimmed V and J ends, which lost 0 bases and 0 bases, there was a span of 10 bases. Looked up from germline, CDR1 is SGDLS and CDR2 is YYNGEE. The CDR3 nucleotides read TGTGCCAGCAGCGTAGAGGGAACTAGCTCCTACAATGAGCAGTTCTTC. Translating it yields CASSVEGTSSYNEQFF. Variable domain in full (rest from reference TRBV9 and TRBJ2-1): DSGVTQTPKHLITATGQRVTLRCSPRSGDLSVYWYQQSLDQGLQFLIQYYNGEERAKGNILERFSAQQFPDLHSELNLSSLELGDSALYFCASSVEGTSSYNEQFFGPGTRLTVL.

V is TRBV5-6 and J is TRBJ1-2; D is uncertain. Trimming shortened V by 0 bases and J by 3 bases, and 9 bases separated the two germline ends. The CDR3 length is 14 residues. The germline gives CDR1 SGHDT, CDR2 YYEEEE. CDR3 loop: CASSLDSGYYGYTF. The DNA of the CDR3 is TGTGCCAGCAGCTTGGATTCGGGGTACTATGGCTACACCTTC.

CDR3 sequence reads: CASSTANRVNNEQFF. In DNA, the CDR3 is TGTGCCAGCAGTACGGCAAACAGGGTAAACAATGAGCAGTTCTTC. The V gene is TRBV27, the J gene TRBJ2-1; tentative D call: TRBD1 (6 bases). CDR1 MNHEY and CDR2 SMNVEV come from the germline V gene (reference sequence). This CDR3 is built from 15 residues. Trimming stripped 5 bases from V and 5 bases from J, with 16 bases between.

V and J are TRBV4-3 and TRBJ1-3; TRBD1 aligns across 8 bases. The V and J ends lost 1 base and 3 bases, in that order; junction bases with no gene match: 5. CDR3 length: 16 amino acids. Per the germline V gene, CDR1 is LGHNA and CDR2 is YSLEER. This CDR3 is CASSQAGQGFGNTIYF. CDR3 DNA sequence: TGCGCCAGCAGCCAAGCAGGACAGGGCTTTGGAAACACCATATATTTT.

V usage is TRBV7-9 and J usage is TRBJ2-6, with unresolved D. The CDR3 extends over 17 amino acids. The germline V and J ends were trimmed by 7 bases and 0 bases, with 16 bases remaining between them. Germline V gives CDR1 SEHNR, CDR2 FQNEAQ (reference sequence). This CDR3 is CASNWSLSPSGANVLTF. The CDR3 DNA reads as TGTGCCAGCAACTGGTCCCTCTCTCCCTCTGGGGCCAACGTCCTGACTTTC.

The chain has TRBV10-3 and TRBJ2-7; tentative D call: TRBD2 (7 bases). CDR1 is ENHRY and CDR2 is SYGVKD in the germline V gene. Between the trimmed V and J ends, which lost 6 bases and 3 bases, there was a span of 21 bases. CDR3 length equals 16 residues. CDR3 in amino acids: CAIRGGGGVGFYEQYF. DNA for the CDR3: TGTGCCATCAGAGGGGGGGGAGGGGTTGGCTTCTACGAGCAGTACTTC.

The chain is built from TRBV6-1 and TRBJ2-7, with 7 bases identical to TRBD1. From germline, CDR1 is MNHNS and CDR2 SASEGT. J was trimmed by 3 bases and V by 5 bases; bases with no gene match: 7. The CDR3 has 14 residues. The CDR3 DNA reads as TGTGCCAGCAGTACCGGGACAGTGAACTACGAGCAGTACTTC. This codes for CASSTGTVNYEQYF.

This chain joins TRBV12-5 and TRBJ1-2; a possible D gene is TRBD1 (6 bases). CDR1 is LGHNT and CDR2 is FRNRAP in the germline V gene. V shed 1 base and J shed 10 bases, with 22 bases lying between them. The CDR3 contains 16 residues. CDR3 sequence: CASGLAFRGGGFDYTF. The CDR3 DNA is TGTGCTAGTGGTTTGGCCTTCAGGGGCGGCGGATTTGACTACACCTTC.

The chain joins TRBV18 to TRBJ1-5; D possibly corresponds to TRBD1 (6 bases). This CDR3 is built from 14 residues. The germline gives CDR1 KGHSH, CDR2 LQKENI. V was shortened by 2 bases and J by 6 bases, with 11 bases between the two germline ends. The CDR3 spells CASSPGGLGQPQHF. CDR3 bases: TGTGCCAGCTCACCAGGGGGCCTGGGTCAGCCCCAGCATTTT.

V gene TRBV4-3 combines with J gene TRBJ1-4; the D gene is possibly TRBD1 (6 bases). The CDR3 has 15 residues. Germline-derived CDR1 and CDR2 are LGHNA and YSLEER. Trimming left V 1 base short and J 7 bases short, with 13 bases between. The CDR3 DNA follows: TGCGCCAGCAGCCAAGTGCAGGGGTTGGTTGAAAAACTGTTTTTT. It translates to CASSQVQGLVEKLFF.

V gene TRBV7-9 combines with J gene TRBJ2-1, with 7 bases identical to TRBD1. The CDR3 extends over 14 amino acids. J was trimmed by 8 bases and V by 5 bases; bases with no gene match: 9. Per the germline V gene, CDR1 is SEHNR and CDR2 is FQNEAQ (reference sequence). The CDR3 nucleotides read TGTGCCAGCAGCCAGGGGGTAGCCGTGGATGAGCAGTTCTTC. It specifies CASSQGVAVDEQFF.

The chain carries TRBV28 and TRBJ2-1, with 10 bases lining up with TRBD2. The CDR3 sequence is 14 residues long. CDR1 and CDR2 from the germline V gene are MDHEN and SYDVKM. With 8 bases clipped from V and 8 bases from J, the junction kept 9 bases outside the gene matches. The CDR3 DNA sequence: TGTGCCAGCGGACGAGCGGGAGGGGGGGATGAGCAGTTCTTC. Protein sequence: CASGRAGGGDEQFF.

V is TRBV5-1 and J is TRBJ2-1, with TRBD2 identical over 10 bases. This CDR3 contains 15 residues. Trimming at V came to 0 bases and at J to 3 bases, leaving 0 bases not matched to a gene. Germline CDR1 and CDR2: SGHRS and YFSETQ. CDR3 sequence: CASSLGTSGYNEQFF. CDR3 nucleotide sequence: TGCGCCAGCAGCTTGGGGACTAGCGGCTACAATGAGCAGTTCTTC.

This clone was detected once. The CDR3 loop is CASSILTSGTGTDTQYF. The CDR3 DNA reads as TGTGCCAGCAGTATCTTGACTAGCGGGACGGGCACAGATACGCAGTATTTT. The chain combines TRBV27 with TRBJ2-3; the match to TRBD2 covers 11 bases. The CDR3 runs 17 residues. Unmatched junction bases numbered 8, after V lost 5 bases and J lost 1 base. CDR1 and CDR2 (germline): MNHEY, SMNVEV (reference sequence).

The chain combines TRBV7-8 with TRBJ2-7; D might be TRBD2 (6 bases). V dropped 4 bases and J dropped 5 bases, with 18 bases sitting between them. From germline, CDR1 is SGHVS and CDR2 FQNEAQ. The CDR3 extends over 15 amino acids. The CDR3, as DNA: TGTGCCAGCAGCTCCGAACCGGGACTTCGAAACGAGCAGTACTTC. The encoded protein is CASSSEPGLRNEQYF.

CDR3 nucleotide sequence: TGTGCCAGCAGTTCACGGGAGTGGAGCACAGATACGCAGTATTTT. It translates to CASSSREWSTDTQYF. The chain uses TRBV28 and TRBJ2-3; a weak D match, TRBD2 (6 bases). This CDR3 spans 15 amino acids. Germline V gene sequence: CDR1 MDHEN, CDR2 SYDVKM. V was pared by 4 bases and J by 0 bases, with 11 bases between.

The CDR3 DNA sequence: TGTGCCAGCAGCTCGTCGGGACAACGCTCCGGGCCTCTCCCCGAGCAGTACTTC. Protein sequence: CASSSSGQRSGPLPEQYF. This sequence joins TRBV11-3 and TRBJ2-7; a weak D match, TRBD1 (6 bases). The V end was cut by 4 bases, the J end by 6 bases, with 28 bases between. This CDR3 has 18 residues. Germline values: CDR1 SGHNT, CDR2 YENEEA.

The J gene is TRBJ2-5, the V gene TRBV19, with D possibly being TRBD1 (6 bases). V was trimmed by 3 bases and J by 4 bases, leaving 6 bases between them. CDR1 and CDR2 (germline): LNHDA, SQIVND (reference sequence). The CDR3 sequence is 12 residues long. DNA of the CDR3: TGTGCCAGTAGTATCAGGGGAGAGACCCAGTACTTC. This encodes CASSIRGETQYF.

The chain links TRBV19 to TRBJ1-1; D is possibly TRBD1 (5 bases). The V gene's germline CDR1 is LNHDA and CDR2 SQIVND (reference sequence). CDR3 length: 14 residues. V was trimmed by 3 bases and J by 0 bases, leaving 8 bases between them. The CDR3 nucleotides read TGTGCCAGTAGTATGGGACTGTTGAACACTGAAGCTTTCTTT. It translates to CASSMGLLNTEAFF.